This passage covers 4 T cell receptor beta chains from one sample sequenced in a study of T cell changes during pregnancy in multiple sclerosis. Clones were sequenced by immunoSEQ multiplex PCR, and TCRdb holds only the in-frame ones, with some missing. The repertoire consists of around 62,000 clones, with roughly 93% occurring once and the leading ten covering approximately 3.8%. Sequences were derived from CD8+ T cells from peripheral blood mononuclear cells, sampled in the second trimester of pregnancy. These receptors were taken from a female donor with multiple sclerosis, enrolled in a pregnancy study.

This chain joins TRBV27 and TRBJ2-1; 10 nucleotides align to TRBD2. V was pared by 7 bases and J by 2 bases, with 8 bases of the junction left unmatched. CDR1 MNHEY and CDR2 SMNVEV come from the germline V gene (reference sequence). This CDR3 is built from 16 residues. The CDR3, as DNA: TGTGCCAGCATCCTTACCGGGACTAGCGCCTACAATGAGCAGTTCTTC. Its translation: CASILTGTSAYNEQFF.

V gene TRBV18 combines with J gene TRBJ2-6, with a tentative D call TRBD2 (5 bases). The length of the CDR3 is 16 residues. Germline V gives CDR1 KGHSH, CDR2 LQKENI. Trimming removed 3 bases at V and 0 bases at J, with 9 bases between. CDR3 nucleotide sequence: TGTGCCAGCTCACCCTTCCGGGACTCTGGGGCCAACGTCCTGACTTTC. Encoded protein: CASSPFRDSGANVLTF.

The J gene is TRBJ1-2, the V gene TRBV9; 8 bases align to TRBD1. There are 12 residues in the CDR3. V trimming: 7 bases; J trimming: 5 bases; junction bases outside the gene matches: 4. In germline, CDR1 is SGDLS, CDR2 YYNGEE. CDR3 residues: CASRDRTYGYTF. The CDR3 nucleotides read TGTGCCAGCCGGGACAGGACATATGGCTACACCTTC.

V is TRBV13 and J is TRBJ1-2, with a possible D match to TRBD1 (5 bases). The CDR3 length is 15 residues. Germline CDR1 and CDR2: PRHDT and FYEKMQ (reference sequence). V lost 0 bases, J lost 2 bases, and 10 bases lay in between. The CDR3 coding sequence is TGTGCCAGCAGCTTAGGCCGTGGGGGGAACTATGGCTACACCTTC. It is translated as CASSLGRGGNYGYTF. Full variable domain (outside the CDR3, taken from reference TRBV13 and TRBJ1-2): AAGVIQSPRHLIKEKRETATLKCYPIPRHDTVYWYQQGPGQDPQFLISFYEKMQSDKGSIPDRFSAQQFSDYHSELNMSSLELGDSALYFCASSLGRGGNYGYTFGSGTRLTVV.